This paragraph reports one TCR beta chain. What it binds is not known. This specimen belongs to a study of Graves' ophthalmopathy and Graves' hyperthyroidism. Regarding the study as a whole: Progression of ophthalmopathy was predicted by the model with about 68% sensitivity and about 72% specificity. A model built from 13 signatures distinguished ophthalmopathy from stable hyperthyroidism with 87.88% sensitivity and about 77% specificity. Most expanded clonotypes in thyroid above 0.001 frequency also showed up in blood.

Researchers took RNA transcripts and amplified TCR beta CDR3 regions from them. Second-round multiplex PCR came after first-round RT-PCR with HTBI primers. TCRdb redid the calling of the multiplex PCR reads with MiXCR, one entry per CDR3 protein. The data hold around 1.1 million distinct CDR3 sequences, with 36% observed a single time. Germline loops: CDR1 SGHDN, CDR2 FVKESK. Trimming shortened V by 0 bases and J by 7 bases, and 9 bases separated the two germline ends. The CDR3 loop spans 14 amino acids. Certain patients, namely those with other autoimmune diseases, uncontrolled infections, pregnancy or lactation, were excluded.

The sequence derives from an adult man with Graves' hyperthyroidism. Sequencing was carried out using peripheral blood or thyroid tissue (not recorded which). This chain joins TRBV14 and TRBJ1-4; D is unclear. The CDR3 region has the DNA TGTGCCAGCAGCCAAGATCTGTCGGCTGAAAAACTGTTTTTT. This encodes CASSQDLSAEKLFF. Looking up the rest from reference TRBV14 and TRBJ1-4 gives the full variable domain: EAGVTQFPSHSVIEKGQTVTLRCDPISGHDNLYWYRRVMGKEIKFLLHFVKESKQDESGMPNNRFLAERTGGTYSTLKVQPAELEDSGVYFCASSQDLSAEKLFFGSGTQLSVL.